Listed here is a single T cell receptor beta chain. V lost 4 bases to trimming and J lost 6 bases, with 16 bases between them. The CDR3 sequence is 15 residues long. Germline V gene lookup returns CDR1 MDHEN and CDR2 SYDVKM. Some clones are missing from TCRdb's copy, which holds only in-frame ones; the method was immunoSEQ multiplex PCR. The sample lists about 380,000 clones; 95% were seen once. The data belong to a study of shared T cell receptors in the human thymus. The sequencing input was thymocytes. The V call is TRBV28, the J call TRBJ2-1; a possible D gene is TRBD2 (7 bases). The TCR sequence derives from a human donor. CDR3 DNA: TGTGCCAGCAGTTCCCCCGGGGGGCGCAGCAATGAGCAGTTCTTC. Its protein product is CASSSPGGRSNEQFF. The variable domain in full, with the rest retrieved from reference TRBV28 and TRBJ2-1, is DVKVTQSSRYLVKRTGEKVFLECVQDMDHENMFWYRQDPGLGLRLIYFSYDVKMKEKGDIPEGYSVSREKKERFSLILESASTNQTSMYLCASSSPGGRSNEQFFGPGTRLTVL.